One T cell receptor beta chain is described in this entry. This sample also contains other DNA sequences that code for the same CDR3. The data are from a study of blood T cell repertoires in COVID-19. Study-wide background: COVID-19 samples, acute and convalescent, were from the United States, Italy and Spain. PBMCs, B-cell-depleted T cells, or T cells were the source of the cDNA or gDNA that made up the material.

The CDR3 is 12 residues long. From germline, CDR1 is SGHTA and CDR2 FQGNSA. V lost 3 bases to trimming and J lost 4 bases, with 6 bases between them. In the original processing: Counts of nucleated cells, estimated from reference gene primer amplification, were obtained. TCRdb's copy holds only in-frame clones and misses some; the assay was immunoSEQ multiplex PCR. For V, J and clone size, that table is used; D and trimming come from the DNA. Of 48,000 or so clones in the sample, 70% to 90% were seen once. The material sequenced was peripheral blood. V gene TRBV7-2 combines with J gene TRBJ1-2; unclear D gene. The receptor was derived from a woman aged 55-70 years with acute or convalescent COVID-19. The CDR3 sequence is CASSFDSYGYTF. The CDR3, as DNA: TGTGCCAGCAGCTTTGATAGCTATGGCTACACCTTC.